Included here is one TCR beta chain sequence, with context. V was trimmed by 2 bases and J by 3 bases, leaving 17 bases between them. Per the germline V gene, CDR1 is MDHEN and CDR2 is SYDVKM. CDR3 length: 17 amino acids. This sample stems from a study of blood T cell repertoires in COVID-19. Authors' analysis steps: Reference gene primer amplification gave nucleated cell count estimates. Data came from immunoSEQ multiplex PCR; TCRdb stores just in-frame clones and leaves some out. Clone size and V and J calls were adopted from that table, with D and trimming inferred from the DNA. The sample has over 50,000 clones; approximately 80% are singletons.

The specimen was peripheral blood. The gene calls are TRBV28 and TRBJ1-3; maybe TRBD1 (5 bases). The source is a man older than 75 with active or convalescent COVID-19. In DNA, the CDR3 is TGTGCCAGCAGTTTACTTATATCGGGGGACTATGGAAACACCATATATTTT. Translated, it gives CASSLLISGDYGNTIYF.